The source of this T cell receptor beta chain is a study of cytomegalovirus exposure and HLA in healthy donors. The CDR3 runs to 13 residues. Germline values: CDR1 LNHDA, CDR2 SQIVND (reference sequence). Trimming left V 6 bases short and J 0 bases short, with 8 bases between. In the PCR, 60 Vbeta and 13 Jbeta primers were used. The table came from immunoSEQ multiplex PCR; TCRdb's copy has only in-frame clones and leaves some out. Here the sample spans 210,000 or so clones, about 83% being singletons. Study conclusions and caveats: Earlier analysis found most TCR beta V segments productive about 87% or about 30% of the time. Later analysis demonstrated an association between a missense DCLRE1C variant and TCR beta V- and J-gene trimming. Reported performance of the classifier showed diagnosis of cytomegalovirus status with high specificity and sensitivity.

The donors, nominally healthy at sampling, likely had unrecorded immune exposures. This clone occurred a few times. The target antigen is unknown. This receptor was taken from a woman in her fifties or sixties in good health and CMV-seropositive. Specimen: PBMCs. The rearrangement joins TRBV19 to TRBJ1-1, with D uncertain. CDR3 bases: TGTGCCAGTAGGGGCTTCCTGAACACTGAAGCTTTCTTT. Protein sequence: CASRGFLNTEAFF.